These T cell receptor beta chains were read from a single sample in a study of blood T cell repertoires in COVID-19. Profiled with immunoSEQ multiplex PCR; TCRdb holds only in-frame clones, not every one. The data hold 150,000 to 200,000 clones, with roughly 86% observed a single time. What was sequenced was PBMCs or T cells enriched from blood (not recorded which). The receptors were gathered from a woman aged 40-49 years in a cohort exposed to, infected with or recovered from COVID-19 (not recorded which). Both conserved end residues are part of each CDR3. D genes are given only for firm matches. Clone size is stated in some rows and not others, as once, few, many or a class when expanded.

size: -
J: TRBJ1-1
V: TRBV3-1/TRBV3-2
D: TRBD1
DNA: TGTGCCAGCAGCGTTCAGGGGGGTTACACTGAAGCTTTCTTT
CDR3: CASSVQGGYTEAFF

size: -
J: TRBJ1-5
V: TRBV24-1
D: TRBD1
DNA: TGTGCCACCACAGACAGGGGCAATCAGCCCCAGCATTTT
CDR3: CATTDRGNQPQHF

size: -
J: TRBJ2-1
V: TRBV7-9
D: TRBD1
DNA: TGTGCCAGCAGACCAACAGGGGACCCTTACAATGAGCAGTTCTTC
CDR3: CASRPTGDPYNEQFF

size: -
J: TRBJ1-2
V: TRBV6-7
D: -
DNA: TGTGCCAGCAGAAAAGGGACACCTGGTGGCTACACCTTC
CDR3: CASRKGTPGGYTF

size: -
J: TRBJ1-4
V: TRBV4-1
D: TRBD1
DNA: TGCGCCAGCAGCCTCTTCTGGTTGGACAGGCAGACTAATGAAAAACTGTTTTTT
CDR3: CASSLFWLDRQTNEKLFF

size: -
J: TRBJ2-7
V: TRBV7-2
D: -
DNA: TGTGCCAGCAGCTTCCGGGAGAATTTCTACGAGCAGTACTTC
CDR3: CASSFRENFYEQYF

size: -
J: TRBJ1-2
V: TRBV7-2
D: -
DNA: TGTGCCAGCAGCTTAGATGGAGAATTCGTTAACTACACCTTC
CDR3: CASSLDGEFVNYTF

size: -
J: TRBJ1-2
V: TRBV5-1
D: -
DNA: TGCGCCAGCAGCACCCGGGACACCGATGGCTACACCTTC
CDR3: CASSTRDTDGYTF

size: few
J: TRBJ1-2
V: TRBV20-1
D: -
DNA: TGCAGAGCTAGTAGGCTTGTGGGCTTCTTC
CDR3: CRASRLVGFF

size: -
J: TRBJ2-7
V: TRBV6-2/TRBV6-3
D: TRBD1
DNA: TGTGCCAGCAGTTGGACAGGGCGCGAGCAGTACTTC
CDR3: CASSWTGREQYF

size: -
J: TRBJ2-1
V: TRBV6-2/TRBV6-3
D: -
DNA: TGTGCCAGCAGTTACGAGGCCTACAATGAGCAGTTCTTC
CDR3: CASSYEAYNEQFF

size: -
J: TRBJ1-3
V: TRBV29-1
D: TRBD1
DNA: TGCAGCGTTGCACAGGGGCGTGGAAACACCATATATTTT
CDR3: CSVAQGRGNTIYF

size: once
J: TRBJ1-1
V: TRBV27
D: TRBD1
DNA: TGTGCCAGCAGTACACAGGGGGGTTGGAGGAACACTGAAGCTTTCTTT
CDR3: CASSTQGGWRNTEAFF

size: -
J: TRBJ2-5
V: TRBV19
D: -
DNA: TGTGCCACCACGGGGTGGGGTACGGAGACCCAGTACTTC
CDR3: CATTGWGTETQYF

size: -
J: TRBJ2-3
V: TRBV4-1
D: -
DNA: TGCGCCAGCAGCCCCCCCTCTGACTATACGCAGTATTTT
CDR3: CASSPPSDYTQYF

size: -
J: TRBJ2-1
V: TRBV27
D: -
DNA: TGTGCCACCTCACCCGGGAATCAGTACAATGAGCAGTTCTTC
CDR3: CATSPGNQYNEQFF

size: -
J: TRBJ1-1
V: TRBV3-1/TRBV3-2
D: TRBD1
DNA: TGTGCCAGCAGCCACCTCGACAGGGACACTGAAGCTTTCTTT
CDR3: CASSHLDRDTEAFF

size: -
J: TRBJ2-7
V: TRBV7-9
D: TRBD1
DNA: TGTGCCAGCAGCTTAGGCCGGGACAGACCCTACGAGCAGTACTTC
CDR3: CASSLGRDRPYEQYF

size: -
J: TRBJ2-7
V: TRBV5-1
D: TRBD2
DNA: TGCGCCAGCAGCTCACCAAAACTAGCGCCTAACTCCTACGAGCAGTACTTC
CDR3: CASSSPKLAPNSYEQYF

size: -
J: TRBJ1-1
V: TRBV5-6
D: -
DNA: TGTGCCAGCAGCTTGGGAGGGCGCGGTGAAGCTTTCTTT
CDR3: CASSLGGRGEAFF

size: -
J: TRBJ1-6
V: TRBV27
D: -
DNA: TGTGCCAGCAGGGCAGGGAATTCACCCCTCCACTTT
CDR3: CASRAGNSPLHF